The present entry profiles one T cell receptor (beta chain) with its context. As yet, its antigen is unknown. The CDR3 sequence is 20 residues long. Germline V gene lookup returns CDR1 SGHDN and CDR2 FVKESK. V shed 0 bases, J shed 4 bases, and the junction held 12 bases outside the gene matches. Here immunoSEQ multiplex PCR was the method, and the copy in TCRdb shows in-frame clones only, minus some. The repertoire includes hundreds of thousands of clones, over 80% of them detected once, and around 5.6% sits in the top ten. This entry belongs to a study of cytomegalovirus exposure and HLA in healthy donors. About the research overall: A subsequent analysis stated that the 120 or so validation repertoires were run on the same platform as the roughly 670 first-cohort repertoires.

Study-wide results and caveats: Cytomegalovirus-associated status was assigned to roughly 160 TCR beta chains. In vitro data verified three CMV-associated chains as specific for CMV antigens.

Specimen: PBMCs. The chain combines TRBV14 with TRBJ2-3, with TRBD2 matching 14 bases. The sequence was collected from a woman younger than 35 in good health and CMV-seronegative. In nucleotides, the CDR3 is TGTGCCAGCAGCCAAGATCCGGCCGGGACTAGCGGGAGTGGGGCAGATACGCAGTATTTT. It yields the protein CASSQDPAGTSGSGADTQYF.